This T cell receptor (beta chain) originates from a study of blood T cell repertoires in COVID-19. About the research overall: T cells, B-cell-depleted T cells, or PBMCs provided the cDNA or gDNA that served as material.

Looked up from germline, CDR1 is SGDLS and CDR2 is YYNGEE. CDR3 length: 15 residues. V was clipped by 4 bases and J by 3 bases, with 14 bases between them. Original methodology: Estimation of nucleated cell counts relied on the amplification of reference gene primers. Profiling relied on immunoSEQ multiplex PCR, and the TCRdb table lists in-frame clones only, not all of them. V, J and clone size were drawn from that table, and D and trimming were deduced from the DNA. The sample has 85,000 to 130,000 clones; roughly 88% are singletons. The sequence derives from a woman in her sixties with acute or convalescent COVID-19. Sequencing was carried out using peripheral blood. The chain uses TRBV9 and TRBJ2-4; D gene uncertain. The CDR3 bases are TGTGCCAGCAGCCCTACTGGAGACGGCAAAAACATTCAGTACTTC. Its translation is CASSPTGDGKNIQYF.